This TCR beta chain derives from a study of siplizumab effects on memory and regulatory T cells. Findings and limits, study-wide: The mean Treg-derived percentage of mappable alloreactive CD4+ clones was 55% to 80% with siplizumab compared with roughly 30% in controls.

The method was immunoSEQ multiplex PCR; TCRdb's version includes in-frame clones alone and lacks a portion of them. The table includes roughly 120,000 clones, 94% detected once. The germline gives CDR1 SGHRS, CDR2 YFSETQ. The length of the CDR3 is 15 residues. V dropped 0 bases and J dropped 5; count of bases not matched to a gene: 4. As concerns this clone: Its target is unknown.

The clonotype originates from a human donor in good health. V usage is TRBV5-1 and J usage is TRBJ2-3; 9 bases map to TRBD1. Input material: non-Treg CD4+ T cells sorted from blood. The DNA of the CDR3 is TGCGCCAGCAGCTTGGACAGGGGGCGGGGAGATACGCAGTATTTT. Translating gives CASSLDRGRGDTQYF. Using reference TRBV5-1 and TRBJ2-3 for the parts outside the CDR3, the full variable domain is KAGVTQTPRYLIKTRGQQVTLSCSPISGHRSVSWYQQTPGQGLQFLFEYFSETQRNKGNFPGRFSGRQFSNSRSEMNVSTLELGDSALYLCASSLDRGRGDTQYFGPGTRLTVL.